The present T cell receptor beta chain was sequenced within a study of stem cell transplantation in POMP-related autoinflammatory disease. Whole-study results and caveats: In patients with PRAID, every analyzed T-cell subset tended to show lower diversity and higher clonality. Patients with PRAID showed a restricted number of unique TRB V-J gene pairings.

The table came from immunoSEQ multiplex PCR; TCRdb's copy has only in-frame clones and leaves some out. In the table there are some 69,000 clones, roughly 88% of which are singletons. A remark on this clone: No antigen is known for it.

The CDR3 consists of 16 residues. Sequencing used CD4+ T cells from PBMCs, obtained after stem cell transplantation. V usage is TRBV12-2 and J usage is TRBJ1-2. TRBV12-2 is marked as a pseudogene. The sequence was collected from a human patient with POMP-related autoinflammation and immune dysregulation (PRAID). Some T cells may be supplied by the graft donor. The CDR3: CASRLAGRDGSYGYTF. CDR3 coding DNA: TGTGCAAGTCGCTTAGCGGGAAGGGATGGAAGCTATGGCTACACCTTC.